This TCR beta chain was captured in a study of T cell responses to AZD1222 COVID-19 vaccine. The protocol was immunoSEQ multiplex PCR, while the TCRdb copy is restricted to in-frame clones and leaves out a portion. This table holds 130,000 to 150,000 clones, more than 85% found once. The CDR3 spans 17 residues. V shed 0 bases, J shed 10 bases, and the junction held 8 bases outside the gene matches. The germline CDR1 and CDR2 sequences are SGDLS and YYNGEE. Study outcomes and limitations: AZD1222 recipients seropositive at baseline numbered only six or seven. Within unmutated variant regions lay the reported targets of nearly half of spike-specific TCRs.

Regarding this clone: As yet, its antigen is unknown.

The chain has TRBV9 and TRBJ2-2, with 14 bases that match TRBD2. This TCR was recovered from an adult in good health. The sequenced sample was peripheral blood, obtained on day 0 of AZD1222 vaccination. The CDR3 is CASSVDQGLAGVTELFF. Here the CDR3 DNA reads TGTGCCAGCAGCGTAGACCAGGGACTAGCGGGAGTTACGGAGCTGTTTTTT.